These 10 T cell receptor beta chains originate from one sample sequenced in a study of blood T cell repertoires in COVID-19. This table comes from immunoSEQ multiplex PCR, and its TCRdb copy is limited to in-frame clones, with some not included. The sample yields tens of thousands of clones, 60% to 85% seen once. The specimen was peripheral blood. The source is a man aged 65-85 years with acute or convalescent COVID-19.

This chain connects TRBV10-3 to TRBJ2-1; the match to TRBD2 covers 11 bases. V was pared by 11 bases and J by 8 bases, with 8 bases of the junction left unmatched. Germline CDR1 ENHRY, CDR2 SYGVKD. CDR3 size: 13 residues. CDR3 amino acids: CASQPGLADEQFF. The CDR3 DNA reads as TGTGCCTCACAACCGGGACTAGCGGATGAGCAGTTCTTC.

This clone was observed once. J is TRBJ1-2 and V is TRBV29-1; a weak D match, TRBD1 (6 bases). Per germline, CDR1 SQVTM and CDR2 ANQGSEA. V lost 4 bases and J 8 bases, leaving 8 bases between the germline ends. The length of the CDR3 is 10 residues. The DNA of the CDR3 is TGCAGCGTTGTACAGGGAGGCTACACCTTC. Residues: CSVVQGGYTF.

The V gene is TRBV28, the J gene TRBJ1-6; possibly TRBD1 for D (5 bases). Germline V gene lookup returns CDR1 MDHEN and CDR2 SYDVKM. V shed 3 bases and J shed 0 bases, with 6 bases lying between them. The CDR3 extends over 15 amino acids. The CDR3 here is CASSLGGSYNSPLHF. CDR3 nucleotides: TGTGCCAGCAGTTTGGGGGGCTCCTATAATTCACCCCTCCACTTT.

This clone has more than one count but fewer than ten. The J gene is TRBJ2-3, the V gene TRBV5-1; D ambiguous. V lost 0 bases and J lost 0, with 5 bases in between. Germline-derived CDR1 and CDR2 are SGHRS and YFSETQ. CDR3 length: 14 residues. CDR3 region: CASSLDTSTDTQYF. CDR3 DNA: TGCGCCAGCAGCTTGGATACTAGCACAGATACGCAGTATTTT.

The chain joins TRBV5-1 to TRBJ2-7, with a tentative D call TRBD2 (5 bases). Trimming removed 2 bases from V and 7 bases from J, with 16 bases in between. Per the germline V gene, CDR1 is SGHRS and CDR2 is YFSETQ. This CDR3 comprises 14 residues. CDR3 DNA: TGCGCCAGCAGCTTATCGCAGGCGGGTTTAGAGCAGTACTTC. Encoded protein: CASSLSQAGLEQYF.

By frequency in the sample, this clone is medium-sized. This CDR3 is CASTETASSYEQYF. The CDR3 DNA sequence: TGTGCCAGCACCGAGACAGCGAGCTCCTACGAGCAGTACTTC. The rearrangement joins TRBV27 to TRBJ2-7; D might be TRBD1 (5 bases). Looked up from germline, CDR1 is MNHEY and CDR2 is SMNVEV (reference sequence). Deletions cut 7 bases from V and 0 bases from J, with 13 bases between. The CDR3 covers 14 residues.

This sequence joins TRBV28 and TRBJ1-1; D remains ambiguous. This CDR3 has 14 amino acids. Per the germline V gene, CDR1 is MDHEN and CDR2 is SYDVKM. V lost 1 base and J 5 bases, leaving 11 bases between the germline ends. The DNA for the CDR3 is TGTGCCAGCAGTTTATCCGCCACGGGAACTGAAGCTTTCTTT. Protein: CASSLSATGTEAFF.

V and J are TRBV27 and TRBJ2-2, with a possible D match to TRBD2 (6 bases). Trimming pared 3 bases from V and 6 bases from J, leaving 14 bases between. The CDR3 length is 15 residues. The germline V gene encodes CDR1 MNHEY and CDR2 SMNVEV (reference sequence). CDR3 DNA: TGTGCCAGCAGTTTGACGGGAGTAGGTCCCGGGGAGCTGTTTTTT. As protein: CASSLTGVGPGELFF.

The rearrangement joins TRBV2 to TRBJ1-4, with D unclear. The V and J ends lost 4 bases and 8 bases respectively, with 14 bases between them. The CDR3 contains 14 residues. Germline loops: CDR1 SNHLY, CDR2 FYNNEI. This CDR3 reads CASSGAPEREKLFF. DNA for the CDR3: TGTGCCAGCAGTGGGGCCCCCGAACGGGAAAAACTGTTTTTT.

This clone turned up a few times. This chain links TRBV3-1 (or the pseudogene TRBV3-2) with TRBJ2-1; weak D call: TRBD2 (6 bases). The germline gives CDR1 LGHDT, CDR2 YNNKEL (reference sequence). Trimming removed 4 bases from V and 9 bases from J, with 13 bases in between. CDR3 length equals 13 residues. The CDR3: CASSLGLLGEQFF. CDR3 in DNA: TGTGCCAGCAGCCTAGGACTACTTGGTGAGCAGTTCTTC.